These T cell receptor beta chains were read from a single sample in a study of blood T cell repertoires in COVID-19. Only in-frame clones appear in the TCRdb table, and some are missing; sequencing was by immunoSEQ multiplex PCR. The sample carries roughly 300,000 clones, 88% recorded once. Sequences were obtained from peripheral blood. The receptors stem from a man between 18 and 29 years old with active or convalescent COVID-19. CDR3s include the opening cysteine and the closing phenylalanine or tryptophan. Each record gives: J gene, clone size, D gene, V gene, CDR3 protein, CDR3 DNA. D genes are given only for firm matches. Where a row states a size, it is once, few, many or the class of an expanded clone; other rows omit it.

TRBJ2-5 | . | . | TRBV27 | CASRQGRETQYF | TGTGCCAGCAGACAGGGCCGTGAGACCCAGTACTTC
TRBJ2-3 | . | TRBD1 | TRBV5-3 | CARSFETGTGGDTQYF | TGTGCCAGAAGCTTCGAAACCGGGACAGGGGGGGATACGCAGTATTTT
TRBJ2-7 | . | TRBD1 | TRBV5-4 | CASSFGTGDYEQYF | TGTGCCAGCAGCTTCGGGACAGGGGACTACGAGCAGTACTTC
TRBJ2-7 | once | . | TRBV4-3 | CASSQVVPSGEQYF | TGCGCCAGCAGCCAAGTCGTTCCCTCGGGGGAGCAGTACTTC
TRBJ2-7 | . | . | TRBV7-3 | CASSSRGHHEQYF | TGTGCCAGCAGCTCCCGGGGACACCACGAGCAGTACTTC
TRBJ1-3 | . | . | TRBV19 | CASTQVTSGNTIYF | TGTGCCAGTACCCAGGTAACATCTGGAAACACCATATATTTT
TRBJ1-4 | . | TRBD1 | TRBV5-8 | CASSRDRVPEKLFF | TGTGCCAGCAGCCGGGACAGGGTTCCTGAAAAACTGTTTTTT
TRBJ1-2 | . | . | TRBV10-3 | CAITDGGFTYGYTF | TGTGCCATCACCGACGGGGGTTTCACCTATGGCTACACCTTC
TRBJ2-7 | few | TRBD1 | TRBV19 | CASAGGSYEQYF | TGTGCCAGCGCAGGGGGCTCCTACGAGCAGTACTTC
TRBJ1-4 | . | TRBD1 | TRBV6-2/TRBV6-3 | CASSPGTANEKLFF | TGTGCCAGCAGTCCCGGGACAGCTAATGAAAAACTGTTTTTT
TRBJ2-1 | . | . | TRBV7-6 | CASSPGRVGRGTHEQFF | TGTGCCAGCAGCCCTGGCAGGGTGGGGCGAGGAACCCATGAGCAGTTCTTC
TRBJ1-6 | . | . | TRBV6-5 | CASRRSNRDSPLHF | TGTGCCAGCAGACGATCGAACAGGGATTCACCCCTCCACTTT
TRBJ1-4 | . | . | TRBV5-6 | CASSLGGGLKLFF | TGTGCCAGCAGCTTGGGGGGCGGCTTAAAACTGTTTTTT
TRBJ2-3 | . | TRBD2 | TRBV7-6 | CASSSSTSGGLYSTDTQYF | TGTGCCAGCAGCTCCTCCACTAGCGGGGGGCTGTACAGCACAGATACGCAGTATTTT
TRBJ1-4 | once | TRBD1 | TRBV6-6 | CASRNGQGDNEKLFF | TGTGCCAGCAGAAATGGACAGGGAGACAATGAAAAACTGTTTTTT
TRBJ2-5 | . | TRBD2 | TRBV20-1 | CSASSLAGGRETQYF | TGCAGTGCTAGTTCACTAGCGGGGGGTAGGGAGACCCAGTACTTC
TRBJ1-2 | . | TRBD1 | TRBV4-3 | CASSLTGDLDYGYTF | TGCGCCAGCAGCCTCACAGGGGATTTGGACTATGGCTACACCTTC
TRBJ2-7 | . | . | TRBV5-1 | CASSLGFGTYEQYF | TGCGCCAGCAGCTTGGGTTTCGGTACCTACGAGCAGTACTTC
TRBJ1-2 | . | TRBD1 | TRBV5-1 | CASSFPRTGDGYTF | TGCGCCAGCAGCTTCCCGCGGACAGGGGATGGCTACACCTTC
TRBJ2-7 | . | TRBD1 | TRBV29-1 | CSVQTGTGNPYEQYF | TGCAGCGTTCAGACCGGGACAGGGAACCCCTACGAGCAGTACTTC
TRBJ1-2 | . | . | TRBV13 | CASSLGSSQHSNGYTF | TGTGCCAGCAGCTTAGGATCTTCACAGCATTCTAATGGCTACACCTTC
TRBJ2-6 | . | . | TRBV19 | CASSPGDGKSGANVLTF | TGTGCCAGTAGTCCGGGGGACGGAAAATCTGGGGCCAACGTCCTGACTTTC
TRBJ1-5 | . | . | TRBV6-5 | CASSVGGGQPQHF | TGTGCCAGCTCGGTGGGGGGAGGCCAGCCCCAGCATTTT
TRBJ1-5 | . | TRBD1 | TRBV19 | CASSTGTGSNQPQHF | TGTGCCAGTAGTACAGGGACAGGGAGCAATCAGCCCCAGCATTTT
TRBJ1-4 | . | TRBD1 | TRBV4-3 | CASSRRTGENEKLFF | TGCGCCAGCAGCAGAAGGACAGGGGAGAATGAAAAACTGTTTTTT
TRBJ2-2 | . | . | TRBV19 | CASSGRPTTGELFF | TGTGCCAGTAGTGGGCGCCCCACAACCGGGGAGCTGTTTTTT
TRBJ1-2 | . | TRBD1 | TRBV2 | CASSELGQTNYGYTF | TGTGCCAGCAGTGAGCTGGGACAGACTAACTATGGCTACACCTTC
TRBJ2-5 | . | TRBD2 | TRBV3-1/TRBV3-2 | CASRPSSGRGETQYF | TGTGCCAGCAGACCTTCTAGCGGGCGCGGAGAGACCCAGTACTTC
TRBJ1-2 | . | . | TRBV10-3 | CAISDQGIYGYTF | TGTGCCATCAGTGACCAGGGTATCTATGGCTACACCTTC
TRBJ1-1 | . | . | TRBV10-3 | CAMEQEDLNTEAFF | TGTGCCATGGAGCAGGAGGATTTGAACACTGAAGCTTTCTTT
TRBJ2-1 | . | . | TRBV19 | CASSSRTGNEQFF | TGTGCCAGTAGTAGCCGGACGGGGAATGAGCAGTTCTTC
TRBJ2-7 | . | TRBD1 | TRBV25-1 | CASSDHPPGQGTYEQYF | TGTGCCAGCAGCGACCATCCACCGGGACAGGGGACCTACGAGCAGTACTTC
TRBJ2-3 | once | TRBD2 | TRBV19 | CASSAPPGLAGSTDTQYF | TGTGCCTCGTCGGCCCCACCGGGACTAGCGGGGAGCACAGATACGCAGTATTTT
TRBJ2-1 | . | TRBD2 | TRBV5-1 | CASSIGSGGWNEQFF | TGCGCCAGCAGCATTGGGAGCGGGGGGTGGAATGAGCAGTTCTTC
TRBJ1-2 | . | TRBD1 | TRBV6-1 | CASSAGTGGIANYGYTF | TGTGCCAGCAGTGCCGGGACAGGGGGGATAGCTAACTATGGCTACACCTTC
TRBJ1-5 | once | . | TRBV7-2 | CASSPHGSNQPQHF | TGTGCCAGCAGCCCCCACGGTAGCAATCAGCCCCAGCATTTT
TRBJ1-1 | . | . | TRBV2 | CASRGIGGAF | TGTGCCAGCAGGGGGATAGGAGGGGCTTTT
TRBJ2-7 | . | TRBD2 | TRBV2 | CAILALGAGGPMNEQYF | TGTGCCATCCTCGCCCTGGGGGCGGGGGGGCCAATGAACGAGCAGTACTTC
TRBJ2-3 | . | . | TRBV7-2 | CASSLASPRSTQYF | TGTGCCAGCAGCTTAGCCAGCCCCCGGAGTACGCAGTATTTT
TRBJ2-1 | . | TRBD2 | TRBV5-1 | CASSLAGGGSDVQFF | TGCGCCAGCAGCTTGGCCGGCGGGGGGTCGGATGTGCAGTTCTTC
TRBJ2-7 | . | . | TRBV2 | CASTSAGEQYF | TGTGCCAGCACCTCCGCCGGGGAGCAGTACTTC
TRBJ1-2 | . | TRBD1 | TRBV4-3 | CASSQGTGHTYGYTF | TGCGCCAGCAGCCAAGGGACAGGGCATACCTATGGCTACACCTTC
TRBJ1-5 | . | TRBD1 | TRBV19 | CASRDRVAQPQHF | TGTGCCAGTAGGGACAGGGTCGCACAGCCCCAGCATTTT
TRBJ2-2 | . | TRBD1 | TRBV27 | CASRTTGGFTGELFF | TGTGCCAGCAGAACCACAGGGGGCTTCACCGGGGAGCTGTTTTTT
TRBJ1-3 | . | . | TRBV18 | CASSPPRSGGVSGNTIYF | TGTGCCAGCTCACCCCCCCGGTCTGGGGGCGTTTCTGGAAACACCATATATTTT
TRBJ1-1 | . | . | TRBV12-5 | CASGTTDEAFF | TGTGCTAGTGGAACGACAGATGAAGCTTTCTTT
TRBJ1-2 | . | TRBD1 | TRBV29-1 | CSVVTGGGYTF | TGCAGCGTTGTTACAGGGGGCGGCTACACCTTC
TRBJ1-3 | . | . | TRBV9 | CASGNRQSIYF | TGTGCCAGCGGTAACCGACAGTCCATATATTTT
TRBJ1-3 | . | . | TRBV2 | CASRKLDINSGNTIYF | TGTGCCAGCAGAAAACTTGACATCAACTCTGGAAACACCATATATTTT
TRBJ1-2 | . | . | TRBV20-1 | CSASGADNYGYTF | TGCAGTGCTAGTGGGGCAGACAACTATGGCTACACCTTC